This TCR beta chain came from a study of cytomegalovirus exposure and HLA in healthy donors. Both 60 Vbeta primers and 13 Jbeta primers went into the PCR. Clones were sequenced by immunoSEQ multiplex PCR, and TCRdb holds only the in-frame ones, with some missing. The sample lists about 140,000 clones; more than 75% were seen once. With regard to this clone: What it recognizes is unknown.

V dropped 2 bases and J dropped 8 bases, with 12 bases sitting between them. The length of the CDR3 is 13 residues. CDR1 and CDR2 from the germline V gene are SEHNR and FQNEAQ (reference sequence). The study, taken as a whole, reports: What a later analysis reportedly showed was that an Asian-associated ancestry cluster had fewer N-insertions than the approximately 700-donor mean.

The chain employs TRBV7-9 and TRBJ1-2, with no clear D. Sequences were obtained from PBMCs. This sequence was found in a man aged 50-59 years in good health and CMV-seronegative. The CDR3 DNA sequence: TGTGCCAGCAGCTTAATCGGTCCGGGGGGCTACACCTTC. Its protein product is CASSLIGPGGYTF.